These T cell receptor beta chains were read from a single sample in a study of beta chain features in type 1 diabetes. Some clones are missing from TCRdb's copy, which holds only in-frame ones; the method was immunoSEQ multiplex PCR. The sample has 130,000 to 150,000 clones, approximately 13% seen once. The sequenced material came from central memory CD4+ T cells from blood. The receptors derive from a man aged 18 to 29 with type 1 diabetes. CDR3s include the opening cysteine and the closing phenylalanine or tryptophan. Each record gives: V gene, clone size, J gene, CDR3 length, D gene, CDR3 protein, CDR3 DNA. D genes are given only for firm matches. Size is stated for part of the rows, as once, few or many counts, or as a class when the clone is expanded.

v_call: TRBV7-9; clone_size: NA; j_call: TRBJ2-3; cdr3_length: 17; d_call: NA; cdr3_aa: CASSPGQSPTSTDTQYF; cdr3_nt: TGTGCCAGCAGCCCCGGACAGTCTCCGACTAGCACAGATACGCAGTATTTT
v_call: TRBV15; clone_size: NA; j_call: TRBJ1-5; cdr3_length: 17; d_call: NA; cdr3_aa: CATSRDAGTWANQPQHF; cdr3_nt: TGTGCCACCAGCAGAGATGCAGGTACGTGGGCAAATCAGCCCCAGCATTTT
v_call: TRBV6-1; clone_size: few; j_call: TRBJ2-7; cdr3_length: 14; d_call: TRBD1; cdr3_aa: CASRRQGSSYEQYF; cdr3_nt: TGTGCCAGCAGGAGACAGGGATCTTCCTACGAGCAGTACTTC
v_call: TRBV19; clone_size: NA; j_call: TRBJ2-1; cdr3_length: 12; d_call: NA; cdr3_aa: CASSIFGGEQFF; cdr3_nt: TGTGCCAGTAGTATTTTCGGCGGAGAGCAGTTCTTC
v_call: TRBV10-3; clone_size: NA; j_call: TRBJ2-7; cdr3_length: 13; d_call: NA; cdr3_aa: CAISRMDPGEQYF; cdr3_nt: TGTGCCATCAGTCGGATGGACCCGGGGGAGCAGTACTTC
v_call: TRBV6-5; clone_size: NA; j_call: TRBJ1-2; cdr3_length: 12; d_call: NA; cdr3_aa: CASSYRGWGYTF; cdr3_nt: TGTGCCAGCAGTTACCGGGGTTGGGGCTACACCTTC
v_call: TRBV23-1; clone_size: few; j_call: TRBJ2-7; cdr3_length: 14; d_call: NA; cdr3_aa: CARNDIAGFYEQYF; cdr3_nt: TGCGCCAGAAATGATATAGCAGGATTCTACGAGCAGTACTTC
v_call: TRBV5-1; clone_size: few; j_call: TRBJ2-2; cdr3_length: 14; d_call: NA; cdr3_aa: CASSLGSHTGELFF; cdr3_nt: TGCGCCAGCAGCTTGGGTTCCCACACCGGGGAGCTGTTTTTT
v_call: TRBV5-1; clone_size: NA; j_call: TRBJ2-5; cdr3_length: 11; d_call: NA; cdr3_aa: CASSSEGTQYF; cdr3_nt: TGCGCCAGCAGCTCAGAAGGGACCCAGTACTTC
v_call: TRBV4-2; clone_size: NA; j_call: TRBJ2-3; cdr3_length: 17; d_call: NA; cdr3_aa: CASSLSSGTSSTDTQYF; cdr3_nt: TGTGCCAGCAGCCTTAGTTCCGGGACAAGTAGCACAGATACGCAGTATTTT
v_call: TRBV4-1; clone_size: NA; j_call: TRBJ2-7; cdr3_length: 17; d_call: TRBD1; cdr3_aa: CASSQPRTGQGSYEQYF; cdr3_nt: TGCGCCAGCAGCCAACCCAGGACAGGCCAAGGCTCCTACGAGCAGTACTTC
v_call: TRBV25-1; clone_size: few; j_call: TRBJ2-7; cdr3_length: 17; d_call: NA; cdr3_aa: CASSGRARTGATYEQYF; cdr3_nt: TGTGCCAGCAGTGGGAGGGCACGGACAGGCGCCACCTACGAGCAGTACTTC
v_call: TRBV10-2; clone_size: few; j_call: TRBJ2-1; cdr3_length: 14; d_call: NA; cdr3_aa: CASSDWVTYNEQFF; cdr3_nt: TGCGCCAGCAGTGACTGGGTGACCTACAATGAGCAGTTCTTC
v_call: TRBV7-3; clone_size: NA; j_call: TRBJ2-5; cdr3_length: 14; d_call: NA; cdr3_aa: CASSPDSLGETQYF; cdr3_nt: TGTGCCAGCAGCCCCGACTCCCTCGGGGAGACCCAGTACTTC
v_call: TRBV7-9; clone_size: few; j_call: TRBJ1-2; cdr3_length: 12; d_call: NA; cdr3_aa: CASSSGTSHYTF; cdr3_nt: TGTGCCAGCAGCTCAGGGACAAGCCACTACACCTTC
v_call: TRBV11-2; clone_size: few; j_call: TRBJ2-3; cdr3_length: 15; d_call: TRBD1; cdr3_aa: CASSLGGQTTDTQYF; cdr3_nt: TGTGCCAGCAGCCTAGGGGGACAGACCACAGATACGCAGTATTTT